This TCR beta chain was captured in a study of T-cell reconstitution after alpha-beta-depleted transplantation in children. Trimming shortened V by 4 bases and J by 0 bases, and 4 bases separated the two germline ends. CDR1 is SGHVS, CDR2 FQNEAQ, per germline. The CDR3 has 13 amino acids. Study findings and constraints: Surviving recipient T cells and thymic progenitors produced the high day-60 TCRbeta diversity seen in some patients. There were reportedly several hundred expanded graft clones from which alpha-beta T cells came about two months after transplant.

This clonotype was seen repeatedly, ten times or more. The antigen is not known. Unique molecular identifiers were incorporated into the prepared TCRbeta library. TCRdb re-derived calls from the PCR reads in MiXCR, one entry per CDR3 protein. Of approximately 490,000 distinct CDR3 sequences detected, roughly a tenth appear once; the ten largest clones hold 2% to 2.5%. The chain links TRBV7-8 to TRBJ1-3; D unclear. The sequences come from PBMCs, collected before TCRalphabeta/CD19-depleted stem cell transplant. This TCR derives from a child between 2 and 9 years old with inherited bone marrow failure, due to receive a stem cell transplant. The CDR3 coding sequence is TGTGCCAGCAGCTCCGTCTCTGGAAACACCATATATTTT. It is translated as CASSSVSGNTIYF.